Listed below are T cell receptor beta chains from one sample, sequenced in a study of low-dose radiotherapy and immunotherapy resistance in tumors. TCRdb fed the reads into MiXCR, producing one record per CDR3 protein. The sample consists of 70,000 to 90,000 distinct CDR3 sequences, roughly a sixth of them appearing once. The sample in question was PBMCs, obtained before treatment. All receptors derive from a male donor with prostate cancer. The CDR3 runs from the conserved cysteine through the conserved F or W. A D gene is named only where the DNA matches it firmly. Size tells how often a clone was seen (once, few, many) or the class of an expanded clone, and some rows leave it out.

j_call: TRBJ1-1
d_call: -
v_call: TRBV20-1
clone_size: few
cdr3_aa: CSAEGPTNTEAFF
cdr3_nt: TGCAGTGCTGAAGGACCAACGAACACTGAAGCTTTCTTT

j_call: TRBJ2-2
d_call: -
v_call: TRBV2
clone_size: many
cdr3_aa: CASKVRTSNTGELFF
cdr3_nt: TGTGCCAGCAAGGTCCGGACTTCGAACACCGGGGAGCTGTTTTTT

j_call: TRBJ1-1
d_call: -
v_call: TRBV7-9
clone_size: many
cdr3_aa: CASSLAGARNTEAFF
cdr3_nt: TGTGCCAGCAGCTTAGCGGGGGCGAGAAACACTGAAGCTTTCTTT

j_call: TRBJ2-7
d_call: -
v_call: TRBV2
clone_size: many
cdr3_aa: CASSVENREIDEQYF
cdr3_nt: TGTGCCAGCAGTGTAGAGAACAGGGAGATCGACGAGCAGTACTTC

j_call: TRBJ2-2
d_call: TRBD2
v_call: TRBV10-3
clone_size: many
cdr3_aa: CAIPAGGDTGELFF
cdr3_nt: TGTGCCATCCCGGCCGGGGGGGACACCGGGGAGCTGTTTTTT

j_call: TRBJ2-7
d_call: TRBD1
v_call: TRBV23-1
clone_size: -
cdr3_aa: CASRPGTVPYEQYF
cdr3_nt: TGCGCCAGCAGGCCCGGGACAGTTCCCTACGAGCAGTACTTC

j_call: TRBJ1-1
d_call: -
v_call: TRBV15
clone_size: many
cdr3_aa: CATSRDWQKNTEAFF
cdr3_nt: TGTGCCACCAGCAGAGATTGGCAGAAGAACACTGAAGCTTTCTTT

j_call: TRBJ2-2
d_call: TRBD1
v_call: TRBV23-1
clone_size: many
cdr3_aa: CASSQTGQGIGELFF
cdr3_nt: TGCGCCAGCAGTCAAACAGGACAGGGCATCGGGGAGCTGTTTTTT

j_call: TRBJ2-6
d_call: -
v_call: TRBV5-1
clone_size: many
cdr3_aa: CASSPDPGANVLTF
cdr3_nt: TGCGCCAGCAGCCCCGATCCTGGGGCCAACGTCCTGACTTTC

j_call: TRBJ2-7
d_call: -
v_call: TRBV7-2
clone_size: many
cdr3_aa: CASSLGGEPTYEQYF
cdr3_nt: TGTGCCAGCAGCTTAGGCGGGGAGCCGACCTACGAGCAGTACTTC